Listed below are T cell receptor beta chains from one sample, sequenced in a study of Graves' ophthalmopathy and Graves' hyperthyroidism. TCRdb reanalysed the multiplex PCR reads using MiXCR and keeps one entry per CDR3 protein. Among more than 1,000,000 distinct CDR3 sequences listed, less than 45% were seen once. The material sequenced was peripheral blood or thyroid tissue (not recorded which). The receptor set was obtained from an adult man with Graves' hyperthyroidism. The CDR3 runs from the conserved cysteine through the conserved F or W. The D gene is left open where the match is weak. Expanded clones are given a class, and other clones once, few, many or no size at all.

D gene: -; clone size: -; J gene: TRBJ2-7; V gene: TRBV10-3; CDR3 protein: CASMSRAHSYEQYF; CDR3 DNA: TGTGCCAGCATGAGTCGGGCTCATTCCTACGAGCAGTACTTC
D gene: TRBD1; clone size: few; J gene: TRBJ2-2; V gene: TRBV19; CDR3 protein: CASSTWDRSPRAGELFF; CDR3 DNA: TGTGCCAGTAGTACCTGGGACAGGAGTCCCCGTGCCGGGGAGCTGTTTTTT
D gene: TRBD1; clone size: many; J gene: TRBJ1-4; V gene: TRBV12-3/TRBV12-4; CDR3 protein: CASSLSFGTGNEKLFF; CDR3 DNA: TGTGCCAGCAGTTTGTCATTCGGGACAGGCAATGAAAAACTGTTTTTT
D gene: -; clone size: many; J gene: TRBJ2-7; V gene: TRBV20-1; CDR3 protein: CSASPQYEQYF; CDR3 DNA: TGCAGTGCTAGCCCCCAATACGAGCAGTACTTC
D gene: -; clone size: many; J gene: TRBJ2-5; V gene: TRBV29-1; CDR3 protein: CSVEMSGGRETQYF; CDR3 DNA: TGCAGCGTTGAAATGAGCGGAGGGCGAGAGACCCAGTACTTC
D gene: TRBD1; clone size: many; J gene: TRBJ2-5; V gene: TRBV7-2; CDR3 protein: CASSVGQGGETQYF; CDR3 DNA: TGTGCCAGCAGCGTGGGACAGGGAGGCGAGACCCAGTACTTC
D gene: -; clone size: -; J gene: TRBJ2-5; V gene: TRBV12-3/TRBV12-4; CDR3 protein: CASSLPGATTYQETQYF; CDR3 DNA: TGTGCCAGCAGTTTACCGGGGGCAACCACTTACCAAGAGACCCAGTACTTC
D gene: TRBD1; clone size: -; J gene: TRBJ1-2; V gene: TRBV4-1; CDR3 protein: CASSHGQGGASGYTF; CDR3 DNA: TGCGCCAGCAGCCATGGACAGGGTGGGGCGTCTGGCTACACCTTC
D gene: TRBD1; clone size: many; J gene: TRBJ1-6; V gene: TRBV7-8; CDR3 protein: CASSLAPTGQTGNSPLHF; CDR3 DNA: TGTGCCAGCAGCTTAGCGCCGACAGGGCAGACGGGAAATTCACCCCTCCACTTT
D gene: -; clone size: many; J gene: TRBJ2-7; V gene: TRBV11-3; CDR3 protein: CASSSYTGDEQYF; CDR3 DNA: TGTGCCAGCAGTTCTTACACGGGGGACGAGCAGTACTTC
D gene: -; clone size: -; J gene: TRBJ1-5; V gene: TRBV5-6; CDR3 protein: CASSPGQSGQYSNQPQHF; CDR3 DNA: TGTGCCAGCAGCCCTGGACAGTCGGGTCAATATAGCAATCAGCCCCAGCATTTT
D gene: -; clone size: few; J gene: TRBJ2-7; V gene: TRBV3-1; CDR3 protein: CASSQSPVYEQYF; CDR3 DNA: TGTGCCAGCAGCCAATCACCGGTATACGAGCAGTACTTC
D gene: TRBD1; clone size: -; J gene: TRBJ1-6; V gene: TRBV28; CDR3 protein: CASRDRRGRVPLHF; CDR3 DNA: TGTGCCAGCAGGGACCGGAGGGGGCGAGTGCCCCTCCACTTT
D gene: TRBD1; clone size: -; J gene: TRBJ2-5; V gene: TRBV5-1; CDR3 protein: CASSLRTGGAVGETQYF; CDR3 DNA: TGCGCCAGCAGCCTCCGAACAGGGGGCGCGGTGGGAGAGACCCAGTACTTC
D gene: -; clone size: many; J gene: TRBJ1-4; V gene: TRBV25-1; CDR3 protein: CASTGQKKATNEKLFF; CDR3 DNA: TGTGCCAGCACCGGACAAAAAAAAGCAACTAATGAAAAACTGTTTTTT
D gene: -; clone size: -; J gene: TRBJ2-5; V gene: TRBV7-8; CDR3 protein: CASSPYLGETQYF; CDR3 DNA: TGCGCCAGCAGCCCTTACCTTGGAGAGACCCAGTACTTC
D gene: -; clone size: -; J gene: TRBJ1-2; V gene: TRBV25-1; CDR3 protein: CASYSCGYTF; CDR3 DNA: TGTGCCAGCTATTCCTGTGGCTACACCTTC
D gene: -; clone size: few; J gene: TRBJ1-1; V gene: TRBV6-6; CDR3 protein: CASSTVVSTEAFF; CDR3 DNA: TGTGCCAGCAGTACGGTCGTAAGCACTGAAGCTTTCTTT
D gene: -; clone size: -; J gene: TRBJ1-1; V gene: TRBV29-1; CDR3 protein: CSVGGLGGVGTEAFF; CDR3 DNA: TGCAGCGTTGGTGGTCTCGGGGGAGTTGGCACTGAAGCTTTCTTT
D gene: TRBD1; clone size: -; J gene: TRBJ2-2; V gene: TRBV7-8; CDR3 protein: CASRDGQGTGELFF; CDR3 DNA: TGTGCCAGCAGAGACGGACAGGGCACCGGGGAGCTGTTTTTT
D gene: TRBD1; clone size: -; J gene: TRBJ1-6; V gene: TRBV19; CDR3 protein: CASSILGTGGRSPLHF; CDR3 DNA: TGTGCCAGTAGTATACTCGGGACAGGGGGCCGCTCACCCCTCCACTTT
D gene: -; clone size: many; J gene: TRBJ2-7; V gene: TRBV19; CDR3 protein: CASSDQGDYEQYF; CDR3 DNA: TGTGCCAGTAGTGATCAGGGAGACTACGAGCAGTACTTC
D gene: -; clone size: -; J gene: TRBJ1-4; V gene: TRBV10-2; CDR3 protein: CASRRGGSEKLFF; CDR3 DNA: TGCGCCAGCAGGCGGGGGGGAAGCGAAAAACTGTTTTTT
D gene: -; clone size: few; J gene: TRBJ2-7; V gene: TRBV5-1; CDR3 protein: CASSNPQDSYEQYF; CDR3 DNA: TGCGCCAGCAGCAATCCGCAGGACTCCTACGAGCAGTACTTC
D gene: TRBD2; clone size: once; J gene: TRBJ2-2; V gene: TRBV11-2; CDR3 protein: CASSFTLELAGGTGELFF; CDR3 DNA: TGTGCCAGCAGCTTTACCCTGGAACTAGCGGGAGGGACCGGGGAGCTGTTTTTT
D gene: TRBD1; clone size: -; J gene: TRBJ2-5; V gene: TRBV10-3; CDR3 protein: CATSPGQGFGGETQYF; CDR3 DNA: TGTGCCACCAGCCCGGGACAGGGGTTTGGAGGAGAGACCCAGTACTTC
D gene: -; clone size: -; J gene: TRBJ1-3; V gene: TRBV10-3; CDR3 protein: CASRERFYDRGNTIYF; CDR3 DNA: TGTGCCAGCAGGGAACGATTCTACGACAGGGGAAACACCATATATTTT
D gene: TRBD1; clone size: few; J gene: TRBJ2-7; V gene: TRBV7-8; CDR3 protein: CASSPRTGEGYEQYF; CDR3 DNA: TGTGCCAGCAGCCCCCGGACAGGGGAGGGTTACGAGCAGTACTTC
D gene: TRBD2; clone size: -; J gene: TRBJ2-2; V gene: TRBV7-9; CDR3 protein: CASSPGLTINTGELFF; CDR3 DNA: TGTGCCAGCAGCCCGGGACTAACGATTAACACCGGGGAGCTGTTTTTT
D gene: TRBD1; clone size: -; J gene: TRBJ2-5; V gene: TRBV7-2; CDR3 protein: CASGRQGGTGSETQYF; CDR3 DNA: TGTGCCAGCGGAAGACAGGGGGGGACAGGGTCAGAGACCCAGTACTTC
D gene: -; clone size: many; J gene: TRBJ2-2; V gene: TRBV24-1; CDR3 protein: CATSDLGQKAGSSMSGELFF; CDR3 DNA: TGTGCCACCAGTGATTTAGGACAGAAAGCGGGATCGTCTATGTCCGGGGAGCTGTTTTTT
D gene: -; clone size: -; J gene: TRBJ1-1; V gene: TRBV7-9; CDR3 protein: CASSLISVAHNEAFF; CDR3 DNA: TGTGCCAGCAGCCTTATATCGGTGGCCCACAATGAAGCTTTCTTT
D gene: -; clone size: -; J gene: TRBJ1-1; V gene: TRBV25-1; CDR3 protein: CASSIYLCSVERRMNTEAFF; CDR3 DNA: -
D gene: TRBD2; clone size: -; J gene: TRBJ2-5; V gene: TRBV6-6; CDR3 protein: CASSDSGASETQYF; CDR3 DNA: TGTGCCAGCAGTGACAGCGGGGCCTCGGAGACCCAGTACTTC
D gene: -; clone size: -; J gene: TRBJ1-1; V gene: TRBV7-2; CDR3 protein: CASSPTGRGLGAFF; CDR3 DNA: TGTGCCAGCAGCCCGACAGGCCGAGGACTTGGAGCTTTCTTT
D gene: TRBD1; clone size: -; J gene: TRBJ1-2; V gene: TRBV29-1; CDR3 protein: CSVDRTTGESYTF; CDR3 DNA: TGCAGCGTGGACAGGACAACGGGTGAAAGCTACACCTTC
D gene: -; clone size: few; J gene: TRBJ1-2; V gene: TRBV7-9; CDR3 protein: CASSPPFNYGYTF; CDR3 DNA: TGTGCCAGCAGCCCCCCGTTCAACTATGGCTACACCTTC
D gene: TRBD2; clone size: few; J gene: TRBJ2-7; V gene: TRBV7-3; CDR3 protein: CASSLKRTSGRPTYAFYEQYF; CDR3 DNA: TGTGCCAGCAGCTTAAAACGAACTAGCGGGAGACCTACCTACGCTTTCTACGAGCAGTACTTC
D gene: TRBD1; clone size: many; J gene: TRBJ2-7; V gene: TRBV7-9; CDR3 protein: CASSLEDRGSHEQYF; CDR3 DNA: TGTGCCAGCAGCTTAGAGGACAGGGGAAGTCACGAGCAGTACTTC
D gene: TRBD1; clone size: -; J gene: TRBJ1-2; V gene: TRBV29-1; CDR3 protein: CSVEDLGTGFGYTF; CDR3 DNA: TGCAGCGTTGAAGATCTAGGGACAGGGTTTGGCTACACCTTC
D gene: TRBD1; clone size: many; J gene: TRBJ1-2; V gene: TRBV5-1; CDR3 protein: CASSLRQGHGYTF; CDR3 DNA: TGTGCCAGCAGCCTTCGACAGGGGCATGGCTACACCTTC
D gene: -; clone size: many; J gene: TRBJ1-5; V gene: TRBV20-1; CDR3 protein: CSARDSDRVSNQPQHF; CDR3 DNA: TGCAGTGCTAGAGATTCCGATAGGGTTAGCAATCAGCCCCAGCATTTT
D gene: TRBD2; clone size: few; J gene: TRBJ2-5; V gene: TRBV29-1; CDR3 protein: CSVPRTSGRSLITQYF; CDR3 DNA: TGCAGCGTTCCCCGGACTAGCGGGAGAAGTTTGATCACCCAGTACTTC
D gene: -; clone size: once; J gene: TRBJ2-1; V gene: TRBV9; CDR3 protein: CASSFRGGSSYNEQFF; CDR3 DNA: TGTGCCAGCAGCTTCAGGGGTGGGAGCTCCTACAATGAGCAGTTCTTC
D gene: -; clone size: -; J gene: TRBJ2-3; V gene: TRBV7-2; CDR3 protein: CASRSGTEGADTQYF; CDR3 DNA: TGTGCCAGCAGATCCGGGACCGAGGGCGCAGATACGCAGTATTTT
D gene: TRBD1; clone size: many; J gene: TRBJ1-1; V gene: TRBV29-1; CDR3 protein: CSATLWDRQNTEAFF; CDR3 DNA: TGCAGCGCTACACTATGGGACAGACAGAACACTGAAGCTTTCTTT
D gene: TRBD1; clone size: few; J gene: TRBJ1-2; V gene: TRBV18; CDR3 protein: CASSPPLDRVGYTF; CDR3 DNA: TGTGCCAGCTCACCACCACTGGACAGGGTTGGCTACACCTTC
D gene: TRBD1; clone size: many; J gene: TRBJ1-6; V gene: TRBV4-1; CDR3 protein: CASSQGGQYNSPLHF; CDR3 DNA: TGCGCCAGCAGCCAAGGGGGACAGTATAATTCACCCCTCCACTTT
D gene: TRBD1; clone size: many; J gene: TRBJ1-4; V gene: TRBV4-3; CDR3 protein: CASSQGQGNEKLFF; CDR3 DNA: TGCGCCAGCAGCCAAGGACAGGGTAATGAAAAACTGTTTTTT
D gene: -; clone size: -; J gene: TRBJ1-4; V gene: TRBV29-1; CDR3 protein: CSAHGAENTEKLFF; CDR3 DNA: TGCAGCGCTCACGGGGCGGAGAACACTGAAAAACTGTTTTTT
D gene: TRBD1; clone size: few; J gene: TRBJ1-1; V gene: TRBV2; CDR3 protein: CASGRRGQSREAFF; CDR3 DNA: TGTGCCAGCGGACGCAGGGGGCAAAGTAGGGAGGCTTTCTTT
D gene: -; clone size: few; J gene: TRBJ2-7; V gene: TRBV12-3/TRBV12-4; CDR3 protein: CASSRHTNSYEQYF; CDR3 DNA: TGTGCCAGCAGTCGACACACTAACTCCTACGAGCAGTACTTC
D gene: -; clone size: many; J gene: TRBJ2-7; V gene: TRBV5-1; CDR3 protein: CASSLATGPYEQYF; CDR3 DNA: TGTGCCAGCAGCTTAGCTACGGGGCCGTACGAGCAGTACTTC